This T cell receptor beta chain originates from a study of glioma-infiltrating T cells after dendritic cell vaccination. On the study more broadly: The vaccine used monocyte-derived dendritic cells pulsed overnight with autologous tumor lysate.

TCRdb's copy holds only in-frame clones and misses some; the assay was immunoSEQ multiplex PCR. This sample yields some 38,000 clones, of which about 80% are seen a single time; 7.8% belongs to the top ten. V lost 5 bases and J lost 1, with 14 bases in between. Per the germline V gene, CDR1 is SEHNR and CDR2 is FQNEAQ (reference sequence). This CDR3 has 15 amino acids. Selection required adequate fresh-frozen tumor tissue plus more than two years' survival data. This clone was recorded only once. The receptor was derived from a human donor with glioblastoma. The V gene is TRBV7-9, the J gene TRBJ1-1; D possibly corresponds to TRBD1 (5 bases). The starting material was blood, obtained before dendritic cell vaccination. CDR3 sequence reads: CASSPYSTANTEAFF. The CDR3 DNA sequence: TGTGCCAGCAGCCCCTATTCGACAGCGAACACTGAAGCTTTCTTT.